What follows is one T cell receptor (beta chain) and its context. Other DNA variants within this sample encode the same CDR3. The protocol was immunoSEQ multiplex PCR, while the TCRdb copy is restricted to in-frame clones and leaves out a portion. The sample yields about 2.2 million clones, about 93% seen once. Only CD45RO-negative cells positively selected for CCR7 counted as naive CD8 cells, so terminally differentiated effector memory CD45RA+ cells were excluded. The germline gives CDR1 MNHEY, CDR2 SVGAGI. Between the trimmed V and J ends, which lost 2 bases and 0 bases, there was a span of 5 bases. The CDR3 is 14 amino acids. The entry originates in a study of shared clonotypes between healthy human individuals.

The sequenced sample consisted of naive CD8+ T cells from PBMCs. The chain recombines TRBV6-5 with TRBJ1-3; D is unclear. The TCR was taken from a man younger than 35 in good health. Some clones in this sample may be carry-over from other donors' samples. DNA for the CDR3: TGTGCCAGCAGTTACCGACTCTCTGGAAACACCATATATTTT. It translates to CASSYRLSGNTIYF.